The clone carrying this TCR beta chain appeared a few times. Its antigen is undetermined. V gave up 9 bases and J gave up 0 bases; unmatched junction bases: 7. Germline values: CDR1 MNHNY, CDR2 SVGAGI (reference sequence). CDR3 length: 16 residues. The record originates from a study of blood T cells in healthy people across ages. General study points: A greater number of naive CD4+ cells and higher diversity distinguished long-lived donors from aged donors. Older individuals had lower TCR beta diversity per million T cells (the decline was roughly linear). Possibly confounding the expanded clonotype changes was the fact that donor CMV status was unknown.

It was with a sample-barcoded 5' primer and a J-beta primer mix that a second PCR of about 6 to 11 cycles was run. Using its own MiXCR run on the 5' RACE reads, TCRdb lists one record per CDR3 protein. The data contain 580,000 or so distinct CDR3 sequences, under 55% of them singletons. The V gene is TRBV6-6, the J gene TRBJ2-1, with 11 bases lining up with TRBD2. The sequenced material came from blood. The sequence was obtained from a man older than 75 in good health. This CDR3 is CASLAGGTISYNEQFF. The CDR3 coding sequence is TGTGCCAGTCTAGCGGGAGGAACCATCTCCTACAATGAGCAGTTCTTC.